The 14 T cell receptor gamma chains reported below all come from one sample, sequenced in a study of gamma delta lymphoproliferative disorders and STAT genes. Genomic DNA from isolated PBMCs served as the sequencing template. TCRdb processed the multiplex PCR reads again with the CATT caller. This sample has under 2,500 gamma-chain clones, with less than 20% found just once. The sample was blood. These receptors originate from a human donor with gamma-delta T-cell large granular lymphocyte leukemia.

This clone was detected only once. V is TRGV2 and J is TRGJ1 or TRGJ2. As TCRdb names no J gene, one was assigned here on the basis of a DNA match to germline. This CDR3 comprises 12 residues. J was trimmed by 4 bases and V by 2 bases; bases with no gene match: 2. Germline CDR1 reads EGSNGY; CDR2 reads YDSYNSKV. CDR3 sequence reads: CATWDEYYKKLF. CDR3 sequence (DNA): TGTGCCACCTGGGACGAATATTATAAGAAACTCTTT.

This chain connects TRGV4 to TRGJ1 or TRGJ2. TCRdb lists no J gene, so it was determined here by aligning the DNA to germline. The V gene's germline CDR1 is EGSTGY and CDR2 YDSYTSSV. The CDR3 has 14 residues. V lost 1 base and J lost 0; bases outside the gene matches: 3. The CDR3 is CATWDGENYYKKLF. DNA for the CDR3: TGTGCCACCTGGGATGGCGAGAATTATTATAAGAAACTCTTT.

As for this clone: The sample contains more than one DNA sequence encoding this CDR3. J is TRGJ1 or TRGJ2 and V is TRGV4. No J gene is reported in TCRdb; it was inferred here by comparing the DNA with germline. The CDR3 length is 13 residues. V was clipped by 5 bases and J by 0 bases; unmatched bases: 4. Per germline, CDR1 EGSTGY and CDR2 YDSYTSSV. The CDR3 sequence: CATWVPNYYKKLF. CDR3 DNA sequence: TGTGCCACCTGGGTGCCGAATTATTATAAGAAACTCTTT.

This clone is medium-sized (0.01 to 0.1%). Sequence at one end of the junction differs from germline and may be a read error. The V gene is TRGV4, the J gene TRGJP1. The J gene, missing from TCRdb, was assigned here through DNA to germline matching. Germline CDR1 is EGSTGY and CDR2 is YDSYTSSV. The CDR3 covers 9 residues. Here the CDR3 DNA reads TGTACCACTGGTTGGTTCAAGATATTT. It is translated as CTTGWFKIF.

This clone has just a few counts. This chain's CDR3 is CAAWDYILRSSHKKLF. The CDR3 region has the DNA TGTGCTGCGTGGGATTATATCCTGCGGAGCTCTCATAAGAAACTCTTT. This chain joins TRGV10 and TRGJ1 or TRGJ2. No J segment appears in TCRdb, so it was assigned here by matching the sequence to germline. TRGV10 is annotated as an ORF whose role is uncertain. CDR3 length: 16 residues. The V gene end was trimmed by 8 bases and the J gene end by 8 bases; junction bases not matched to a gene: 22.

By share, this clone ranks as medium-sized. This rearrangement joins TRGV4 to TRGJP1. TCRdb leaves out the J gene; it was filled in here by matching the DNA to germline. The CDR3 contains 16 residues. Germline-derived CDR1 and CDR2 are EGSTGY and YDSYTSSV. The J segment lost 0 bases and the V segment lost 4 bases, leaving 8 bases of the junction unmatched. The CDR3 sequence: CATWDGMYTTGWFKIF. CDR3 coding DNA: TGTGCCACCTGGGACGGGATGTATACCACTGGTTGGTTCAAGATATTT.

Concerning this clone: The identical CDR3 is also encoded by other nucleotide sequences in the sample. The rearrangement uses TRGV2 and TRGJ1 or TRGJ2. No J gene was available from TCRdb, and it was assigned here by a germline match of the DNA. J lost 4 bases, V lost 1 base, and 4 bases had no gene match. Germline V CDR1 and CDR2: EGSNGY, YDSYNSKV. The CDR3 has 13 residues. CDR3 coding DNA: TGTGCCACCTGGGACGGCCCATATTATAAGAAACTCTTT. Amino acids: CATWDGPYYKKLF.

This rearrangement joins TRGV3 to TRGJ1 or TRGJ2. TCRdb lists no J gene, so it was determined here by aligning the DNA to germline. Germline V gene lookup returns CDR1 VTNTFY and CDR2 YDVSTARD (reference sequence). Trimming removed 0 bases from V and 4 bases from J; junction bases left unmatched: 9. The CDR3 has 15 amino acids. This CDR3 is CATWDRVLSYYKKLF. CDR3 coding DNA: TGTGCCACCTGGGACAGGGTACTGAGCTATTATAAGAAACTCTTT.

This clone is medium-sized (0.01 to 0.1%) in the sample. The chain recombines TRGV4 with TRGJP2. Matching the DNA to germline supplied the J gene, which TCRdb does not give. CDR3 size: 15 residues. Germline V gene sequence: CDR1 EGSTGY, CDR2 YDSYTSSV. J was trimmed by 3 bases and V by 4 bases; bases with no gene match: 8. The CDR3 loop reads CATWDGPGSDWIKTF. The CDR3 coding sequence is TGTGCCACCTGGGACGGGCCGGGTAGTGATTGGATCAAGACGTTT.

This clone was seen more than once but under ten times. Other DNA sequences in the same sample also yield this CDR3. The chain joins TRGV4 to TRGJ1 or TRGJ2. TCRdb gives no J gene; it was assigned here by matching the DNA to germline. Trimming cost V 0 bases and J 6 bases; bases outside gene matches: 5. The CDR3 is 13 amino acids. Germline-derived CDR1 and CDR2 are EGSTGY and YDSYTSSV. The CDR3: CATWDGLGYKKLF. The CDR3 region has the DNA TGTGCCACCTGGGATGGGCTCGGTTATAAGAAACTCTTT.

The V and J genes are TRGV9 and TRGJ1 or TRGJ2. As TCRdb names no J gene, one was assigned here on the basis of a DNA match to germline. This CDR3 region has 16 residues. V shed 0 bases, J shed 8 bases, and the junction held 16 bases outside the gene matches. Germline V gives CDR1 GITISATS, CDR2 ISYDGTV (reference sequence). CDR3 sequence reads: CALWEVHTPPPHKKLF. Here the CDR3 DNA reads TGTGCCTTGTGGGAGGTGCATACCCCCCCCCCCCATAAGAAACTCTTT.

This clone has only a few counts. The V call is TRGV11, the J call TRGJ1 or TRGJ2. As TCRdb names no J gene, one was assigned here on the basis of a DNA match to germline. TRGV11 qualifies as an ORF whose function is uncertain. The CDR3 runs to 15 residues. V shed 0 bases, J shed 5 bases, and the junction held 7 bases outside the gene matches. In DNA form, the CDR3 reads TGTGCCTGCTGGATTAGGCACGTGGAAAATTATAAGAAACTCTTT. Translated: CACWIRHVENYKKLF.

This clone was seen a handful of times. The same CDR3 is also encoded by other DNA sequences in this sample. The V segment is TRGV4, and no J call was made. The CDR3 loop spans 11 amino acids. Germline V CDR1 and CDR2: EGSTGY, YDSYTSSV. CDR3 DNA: TGTGCCACCTGGGATGGACACCGTGAACTCTTT. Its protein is CATWDGHRELF.

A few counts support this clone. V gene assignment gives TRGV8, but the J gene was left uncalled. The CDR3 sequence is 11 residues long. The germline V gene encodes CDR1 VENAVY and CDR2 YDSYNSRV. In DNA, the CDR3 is TGTGCCACCTGGGATAGGTCCAGGGAACTCTTT. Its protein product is CATWDRSRELF.